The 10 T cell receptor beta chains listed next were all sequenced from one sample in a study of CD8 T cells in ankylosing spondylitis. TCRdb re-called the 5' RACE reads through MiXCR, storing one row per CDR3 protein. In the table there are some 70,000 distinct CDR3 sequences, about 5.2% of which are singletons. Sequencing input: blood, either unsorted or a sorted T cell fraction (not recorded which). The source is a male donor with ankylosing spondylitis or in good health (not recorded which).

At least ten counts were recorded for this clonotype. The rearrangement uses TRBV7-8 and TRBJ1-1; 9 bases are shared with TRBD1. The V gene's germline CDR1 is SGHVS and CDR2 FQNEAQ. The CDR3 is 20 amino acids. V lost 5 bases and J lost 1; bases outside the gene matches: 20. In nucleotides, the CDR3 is TGTGCCAGCAGCCTTCCTAGGCGGCTGACGAGGACAGGGGCGAACACTGAAGCTTTCTTT. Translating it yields CASSLPRRLTRTGANTEAFF. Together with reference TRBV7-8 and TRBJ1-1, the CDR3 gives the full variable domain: GAGVSQSPRYKVAKRGQDVALRCDPISGHVSLFWYQQALGQGPEFLTYFQNEAQLDKSGLPSDRFFAERPEGSVSTLKIQRTQQEDSAVYLCASSLPRRLTRTGANTEAFFGQGTRLTVV.

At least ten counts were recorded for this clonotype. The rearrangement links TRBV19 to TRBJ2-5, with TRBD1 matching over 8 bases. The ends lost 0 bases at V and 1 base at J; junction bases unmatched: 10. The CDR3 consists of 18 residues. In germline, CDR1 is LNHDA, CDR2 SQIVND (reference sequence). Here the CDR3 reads CASSIDLGLTGGQETQYF. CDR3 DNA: TGTGCCAGTAGTATAGATCTGGGTCTTACAGGGGGCCAAGAGACCCAGTACTTC. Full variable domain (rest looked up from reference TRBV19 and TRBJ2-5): DGGITQSPKYLFRKEGQNVTLSCEQNLNHDAMYWYRQDPGQGLRLIYYSQIVNDFQKGDIAEGYSVSREKKESFPLTVTSAQKNPTAFYLCASSIDLGLTGGQETQYFGPGTRLLVL.

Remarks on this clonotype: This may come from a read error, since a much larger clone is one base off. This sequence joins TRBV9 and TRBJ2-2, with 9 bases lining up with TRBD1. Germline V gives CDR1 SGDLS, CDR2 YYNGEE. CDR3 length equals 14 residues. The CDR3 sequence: CANSVGTGTGELFF. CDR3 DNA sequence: TGTGCCAACAGCGTCGGGACAGGGACCGGGGAGCTGTTTTTT. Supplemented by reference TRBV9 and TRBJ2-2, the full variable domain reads DSGVTQTPKHLITATGQRVTLRCSPRSGDLSVYWYQQSLDQGLQFLIQYYNGEERAKGNILERFSAQQFPDLHSELNLSSLELGDSALYFCANSVGTGTGELFFGEGSRLTVL.

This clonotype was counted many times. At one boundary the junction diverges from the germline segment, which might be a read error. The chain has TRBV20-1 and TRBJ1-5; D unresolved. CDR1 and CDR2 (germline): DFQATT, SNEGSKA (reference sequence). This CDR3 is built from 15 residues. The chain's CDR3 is CRAKSLVHSNQPQHF. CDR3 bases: TGCAGGGCTAAGTCCCTTGTGCATAGCAATCAGCCCCAGCATTTT.

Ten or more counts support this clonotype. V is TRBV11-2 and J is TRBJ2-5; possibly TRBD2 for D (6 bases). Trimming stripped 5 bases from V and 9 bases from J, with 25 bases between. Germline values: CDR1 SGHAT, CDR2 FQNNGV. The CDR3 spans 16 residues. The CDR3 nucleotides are TGTGCCAGCAGCATTAGCGGAAGCCCCGGGGTGGGGCCCCAGTACTTC. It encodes CASSISGSPGVGPQYF. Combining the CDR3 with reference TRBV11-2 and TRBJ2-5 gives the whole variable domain EAGVAQSPRYKIIEKRQSVAFWCNPISGHATLYWYQQILGQGPKLLIQFQNNGVVDDSQLPKDRFSAERLKGVDSTLKIQPAKLEDSAVYLCASSISGSPGVGPQYFGPGTRLLVL.

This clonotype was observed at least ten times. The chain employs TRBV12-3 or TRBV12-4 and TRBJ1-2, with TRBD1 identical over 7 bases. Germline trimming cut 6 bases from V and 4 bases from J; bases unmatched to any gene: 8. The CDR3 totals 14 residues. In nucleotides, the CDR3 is TGTGCCAGCAGGTCCCCTGGGACAGCCTATGGCTACACCTTC. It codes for CASRSPGTAYGYTF.

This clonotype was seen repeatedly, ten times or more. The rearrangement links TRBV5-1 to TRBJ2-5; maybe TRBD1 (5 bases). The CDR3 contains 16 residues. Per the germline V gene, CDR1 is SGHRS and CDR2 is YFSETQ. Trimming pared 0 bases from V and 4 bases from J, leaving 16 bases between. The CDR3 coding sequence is TGCGCCAGCAGCTTGGCTGGGGCCCACACGTCAGAGACCCAGTACTTC. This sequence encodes CASSLAGAHTSETQYF. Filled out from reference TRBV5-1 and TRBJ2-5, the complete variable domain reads KAGVTQTPRYLIKTRGQQVTLSCSPISGHRSVSWYQQTPGQGLQFLFEYFSETQRNKGNFPGRFSGRQFSNSRSEMNVSTLELGDSALYLCASSLAGAHTSETQYFGPGTRLLVL.

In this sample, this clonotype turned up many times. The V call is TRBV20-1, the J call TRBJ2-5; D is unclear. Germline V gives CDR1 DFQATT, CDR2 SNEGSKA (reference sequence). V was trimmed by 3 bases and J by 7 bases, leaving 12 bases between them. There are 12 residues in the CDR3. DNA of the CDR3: TGCAGTGCTAGCGACGGTTTGAGGACCCAGTACTTC. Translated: CSASDGLRTQYF.

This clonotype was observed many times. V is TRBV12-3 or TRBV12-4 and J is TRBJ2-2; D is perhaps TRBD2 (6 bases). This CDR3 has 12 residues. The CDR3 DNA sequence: TGTGGGGGAGGCAGGGACACCGGGGAGCTGTTTTTT. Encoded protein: CGGGRDTGELFF.

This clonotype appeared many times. The CDR3 here is CATSVTETGELFF. The CDR3 bases are TGTGCCACCAGTGTAACGGAAACCGGGGAGCTGTTTTTT. This chain connects TRBV24-1 to TRBJ2-2; D not certain. From germline, CDR1 is KGHDR and CDR2 SFDVKD. With 5 bases removed from V and 5 bases from J, the gap between germline ends came to 8 bases. This CDR3 has 13 residues.